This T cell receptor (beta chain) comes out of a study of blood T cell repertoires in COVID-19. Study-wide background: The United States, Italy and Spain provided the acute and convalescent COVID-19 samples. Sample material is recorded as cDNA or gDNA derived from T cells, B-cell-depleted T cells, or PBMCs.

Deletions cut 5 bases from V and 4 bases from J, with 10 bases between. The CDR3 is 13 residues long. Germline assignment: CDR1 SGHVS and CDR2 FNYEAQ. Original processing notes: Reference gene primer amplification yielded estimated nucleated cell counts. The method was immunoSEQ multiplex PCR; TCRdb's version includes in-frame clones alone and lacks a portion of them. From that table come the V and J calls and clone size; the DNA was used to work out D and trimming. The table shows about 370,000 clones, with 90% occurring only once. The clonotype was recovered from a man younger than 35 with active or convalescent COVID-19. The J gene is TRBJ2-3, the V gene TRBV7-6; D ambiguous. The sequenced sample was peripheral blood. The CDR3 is CASSPRNADTQYF. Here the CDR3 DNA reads TGTGCCAGCAGCCCCAGAAATGCAGATACGCAGTATTTT.